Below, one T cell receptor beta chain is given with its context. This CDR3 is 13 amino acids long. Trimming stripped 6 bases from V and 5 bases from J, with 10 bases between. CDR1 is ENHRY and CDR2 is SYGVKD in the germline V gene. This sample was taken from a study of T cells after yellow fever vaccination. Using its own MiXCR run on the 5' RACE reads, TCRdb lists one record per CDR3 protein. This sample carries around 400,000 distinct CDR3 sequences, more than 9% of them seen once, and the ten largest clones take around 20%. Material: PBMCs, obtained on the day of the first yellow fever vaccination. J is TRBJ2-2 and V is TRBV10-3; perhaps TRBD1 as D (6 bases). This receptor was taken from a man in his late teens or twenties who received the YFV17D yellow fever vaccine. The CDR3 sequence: CAISPGVTGELFF. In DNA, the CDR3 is TGTGCCATCAGCCCAGGGGTTACCGGGGAGCTGTTTTTT.